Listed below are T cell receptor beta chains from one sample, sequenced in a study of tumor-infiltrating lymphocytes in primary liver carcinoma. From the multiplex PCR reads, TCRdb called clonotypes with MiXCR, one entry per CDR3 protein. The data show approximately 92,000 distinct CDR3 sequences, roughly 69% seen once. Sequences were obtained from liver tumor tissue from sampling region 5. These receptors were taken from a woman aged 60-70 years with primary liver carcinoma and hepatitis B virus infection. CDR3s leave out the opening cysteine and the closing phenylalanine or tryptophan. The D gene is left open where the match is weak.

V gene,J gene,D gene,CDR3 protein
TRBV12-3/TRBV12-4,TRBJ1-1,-,DSSLTAGTEAF
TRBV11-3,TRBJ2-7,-,ASSTDRGEQY
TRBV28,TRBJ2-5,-,ASRGGWNGQETQY
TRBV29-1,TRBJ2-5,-,SVEGRIGEQETQY
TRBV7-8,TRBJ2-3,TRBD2,ASGDSLAGADTQY
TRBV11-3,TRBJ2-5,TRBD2,ASSLPGGQETLY
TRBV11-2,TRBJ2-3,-,ASSLDLGSTFLQY
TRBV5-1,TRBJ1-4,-,ASSPDQNSIANEKLF
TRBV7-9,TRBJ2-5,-,ASSLLAETQY
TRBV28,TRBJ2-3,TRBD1,ASHPGQAWGTDMQY
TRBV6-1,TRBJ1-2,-,ASSSRLGGNYGYT
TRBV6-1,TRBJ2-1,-,ASESGFPSYNERF
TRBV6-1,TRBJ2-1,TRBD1,GSSEQQGVSEQS
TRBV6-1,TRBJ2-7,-,ASSRTRASSYEQY
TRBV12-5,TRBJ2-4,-,ASGLVLGGSAKNIQY
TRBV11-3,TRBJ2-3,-,ARSLWDSPHTQY
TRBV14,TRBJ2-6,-,ASNHSVYKLLSGANILT
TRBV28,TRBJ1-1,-,ASRGMNTEAF
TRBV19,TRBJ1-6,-,ASSTQRTSKSPLH
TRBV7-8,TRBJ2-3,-,ASSLSPGLTPY
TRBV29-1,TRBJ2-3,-,SVEVFRSPGTDTQY
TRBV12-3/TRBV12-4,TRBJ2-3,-,ASSSTALRTDTQY
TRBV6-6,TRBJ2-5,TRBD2,ASRRNLAGDRETQY
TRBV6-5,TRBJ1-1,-,ANSYGGALNTEAF
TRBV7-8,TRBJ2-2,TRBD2,ASSLWGLAGGLGGEPF
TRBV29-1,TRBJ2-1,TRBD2,SVGGTSLSDRN
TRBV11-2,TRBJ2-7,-,ASSLGDVGISYEQY
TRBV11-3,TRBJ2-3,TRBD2,ASGLESGLAGTDTQC